Sequencing of this TCR beta chain was carried out in a study of OX40 agonist ivuxolimab in advanced cancers. Overall study: The study treated patients with ivuxolimab, an agonistic anti-OX40 (CD134) antibody. Under the entry rules, prior anti-PD-1, anti-PD-L1 or anti-CTLA-4 therapy was allowed, and 40% had some.

Only in-frame clones appear in the TCRdb table, and some are missing; sequencing was by immunoSEQ multiplex PCR. The table shows 68,000 or so clones, with 80% to 95% occurring only once. CDR3 length: 12 residues. Germline CDR1 and CDR2: MNHNS and SASEGT. Trimming left V 6 bases short and J 3 bases short, with 9 bases between. This sequence originates from an adult with an advanced solid tumor such as melanoma, head and neck, liver or kidney cancer. The rearrangement uses TRBV6-1 and TRBJ2-7, with no clear D. The sample consisted of CD4+ or CD8+ T cells sorted from blood, taken in a trial of the OX40 agonist ivuxolimab. The CDR3 reads CASRDLLYEQYF. DNA of the CDR3: TGTGCCAGCAGGGATCTACTCTACGAGCAGTACTTC.